One sample yielded the 30 T cell receptor beta chains listed below, sequenced in a study of beta chain features in type 1 diabetes. cDNA synthesis used the whole RNA isolate, giving expressed TCRB sequences. Method: immunoSEQ multiplex PCR; TCRdb's copy keeps in-frame clones and lacks some. Of a few hundred thousand clones detected, approximately 13% appear once; the ten largest clones hold about 0.034%. Sequencing was done on a sample of naive CD4+ T cells from blood. These receptors all come from a man aged 25-40 years in good health.

This clone came up once. This chain links TRBV27 with TRBJ2-1; D is possibly TRBD2 (7 bases). The length of the CDR3 is 15 residues. Germline-derived CDR1 and CDR2 are MNHEY and SMNVEV (reference sequence). V shed 6 bases and J shed 7 bases, with 19 bases lying between them. CDR3 in DNA: TGTGCCAGCAGCCGCCCCGGGGGGCTCGGAAATGAGCAGTTCTTC. Its translation is CASSRPGGLGNEQFF.

This clone was observed a handful of times. V and J are TRBV9 and TRBJ1-1; D perhaps matches TRBD1 (5 bases). CDR1 is SGDLS, CDR2 YYNGEE, per germline. The germline V and J ends were trimmed by 3 bases and 0 bases, with 12 bases remaining between them. This CDR3 has 15 amino acids. The CDR3 region has the DNA TGTGCCAGCAGCGCGAGGGGAGATATGAACACTGAAGCTTTCTTT. The encoded protein is CASSARGDMNTEAFF.

In its sample, this clone was seen a few times. J is TRBJ2-7 and V is TRBV14; D is unresolved. The CDR3 totals 13 residues. Germline V gene sequence: CDR1 SGHDN, CDR2 FVKESK. Trimming removed 0 bases from V and 7 bases from J, with 10 bases in between. The chain's CDR3 is CASSQDRSNEQYF. CDR3 nucleotide sequence: TGTGCCAGCAGCCAAGATAGGTCTAATGAGCAGTACTTC.

This clone was recorded a few times. The chain links TRBV11-2 to TRBJ2-1; no firm D call. The CDR3 consists of 15 residues. Germline V gene lookup returns CDR1 SGHAT and CDR2 FQNNGV. Trimming removed 0 bases at V and 12 bases at J, with 18 bases between. The CDR3 DNA is TGTGCCAGCAGCTTAGAGGGCGCAGGTGGGGTGAGGCAGTTCTTC. It translates to CASSLEGAGGVRQFF. Full variable domain (outside the CDR3, taken from reference TRBV11-2 and TRBJ2-1): EAGVAQSPRYKIIEKRQSVAFWCNPISGHATLYWYQQILGQGPKLLIQFQNNGVVDDSQLPKDRFSAERLKGVDSTLKIQPAKLEDSAVYLCASSLEGAGGVRQFFGPGTRLTVL.

There are a few counts of this clone. This sequence joins TRBV9 and TRBJ2-1; TRBD2 aligns across 8 bases. This CDR3 contains 15 residues. Germline CDR1 and CDR2: SGDLS and YYNGEE. V lost 3 bases and J lost 4; bases outside the gene matches: 6. The CDR3 sequence: CASSAGTREYNEQFF. The CDR3 DNA reads TGTGCCAGCAGCGCCGGGACTAGAGAGTACAATGAGCAGTTCTTC.

This clone was counted a few times. The V call is TRBV6-5, the J call TRBJ1-2; D is perhaps TRBD1 (6 bases). The CDR3 has 13 residues. Germline V CDR1 and CDR2: MNHEY, SVGAGI. Trimming removed 11 bases from V and 2 bases from J, with 15 bases in between. CDR3 nucleotides: TGTGCCTGCACCCGGGACACCAACTATGGCTACACCTTC. Translating gives CACTRDTNYGYTF.

V and J are TRBV7-7 and TRBJ2-2; weak D call: TRBD1 (5 bases). V lost 5 bases and J lost 4, with 20 bases in between. The CDR3 spans 17 residues. Per the germline V gene, CDR1 is SSHAT and CDR2 is FNYEAQ (reference sequence). The CDR3, as DNA: TGTGCCAGCAGCCCAGGGCTCACCTCCGAAGTCACCGGGGAGCTGTTTTTT. Residues: CASSPGLTSEVTGELFF.

The chain recombines TRBV4-3 with TRBJ2-4; either TRBD1 or TRBD2 may supply D (6 bases each). V dropped 0 bases and J dropped 9 bases, with 18 bases sitting between them. This CDR3 is built from 16 residues. Per the germline V gene, CDR1 is LGHNA and CDR2 is YSLEER. The CDR3 region has the DNA TGCGCCAGCAGCCAAGATGGGGGGCTGCGAGTGGGCATTCAGTACTTC. Translating gives CASSQDGGLRVGIQYF.

This clone came up a few times. This rearrangement joins TRBV29-1 to TRBJ1-2, with a weak D call TRBD1 (5 bases). The V end was cut by 6 bases, the J end by 7 bases, with 12 bases between. The CDR3 contains 11 residues. CDR1 is SQVTM, CDR2 ANQGSEA, per germline. CDR3 protein: CSVGGDPGYTF. CDR3 nucleotide sequence: TGCAGCGTAGGAGGGGACCCTGGCTACACCTTC. Full variable domain (outside the CDR3, taken from reference TRBV29-1 and TRBJ1-2): SAVISQKPSRDICQRGTSLTIQCQVDSQVTMMFWYRQQPGQSLTLIATANQGSEATYESGFVIDKFPISRPNLTFSTLTVSNMSPEDSSIYLCSVGGDPGYTFGSGTRLTVV.

This clone has just a few counts. V usage is TRBV7-2 and J usage is TRBJ2-7; D uncertain. CDR3 length: 13 amino acids. V lost 4 bases and J lost 2, with 9 bases in between. CDR1 is SGHTA, CDR2 FQGNSA, per germline. CDR3 nucleotides: TGTGCCAGCAGCTACCTTGGGGCCTACGAGCAGTACTTC. Its protein is CASSYLGAYEQYF.

The chain employs TRBV5-1 and TRBJ2-2; tentative D call: TRBD2 (6 bases). V was pared by 4 bases and J by 1 base, with 11 bases between. The germline gives CDR1 SGHRS, CDR2 YFSETQ. The length of the CDR3 is 15 residues. The chain's CDR3 is CASSRPGLNTGELFF. CDR3 nucleotide sequence: TGCGCCAGCAGCAGACCGGGACTGAACACCGGGGAGCTGTTTTTT.

This clone occurred a few times. V usage is TRBV5-4 and J usage is TRBJ2-1; 9 bases are shared with TRBD2. J lost 3 bases, V lost 4 bases, and 5 bases had no gene match. Per germline, CDR1 SGHNT and CDR2 YYREEE (reference sequence). CDR3 length: 15 residues. In DNA, the CDR3 is TGTGCCAGCAGCCTCCCTAGCGGGAACTACAATGAGCAGTTCTTC. It yields the protein CASSLPSGNYNEQFF.

This clone showed up just a few times. The sample has other DNA sequences that encode this CDR3 too. The V gene is TRBV20-1, the J gene TRBJ2-5; D not certain. CDR3 length: 11 residues. The germline V and J ends were trimmed by 3 bases and 5 bases, with 7 bases remaining between them. Germline lookup yields CDR1 DFQATT and CDR2 SNEGSKA (reference sequence). CDR3: CSASLRETQYF. The CDR3 DNA follows: TGCAGTGCTAGCTTAAGGGAGACCCAGTACTTC.

V gene TRBV4-2 combines with J gene TRBJ1-3; D ambiguous. The germline V and J ends were trimmed by 5 bases and 0 bases, with 14 bases remaining between them. From germline, CDR1 is LGHNA and CDR2 YNFKEQ. This CDR3 has 16 residues. DNA for the CDR3: TGTGCCAGCAGCACGTCTCAGGCACACTCTGGAAACACCATATATTTT. Amino acid sequence: CASSTSQAHSGNTIYF.

The genes are TRBV7-9 and TRBJ2-3; 7 positions agree with TRBD1. V lost 1 base to trimming and J lost 0 bases; unmatched junction nucleotides: 7. The CDR3 has 17 residues. Germline lookup yields CDR1 SEHNR and CDR2 FQNEAQ (reference sequence). The CDR3 is CASSLVGTVSSTDTQYF. In DNA, the CDR3 is TGTGCCAGCAGCTTAGTGGGGACAGTTTCTAGCACAGATACGCAGTATTTT.

This clone was picked up a small number of times. This rearrangement joins TRBV29-1 to TRBJ2-7; D is uncertain. This CDR3 is 14 amino acids long. Per germline, CDR1 SQVTM and CDR2 ANQGSEA. CDR3 DNA: TGCAGTGCATCGATAATCTCTAGCTCCTACGAGCAGTACTTC. This encodes CSASIISSSYEQYF.

The chain couples TRBV7-9 to TRBJ1-5, with TRBD1 identical over 8 bases. Germline V lookup: CDR1 SEHNR, CDR2 FQNEAQ (reference sequence). The CDR3 covers 15 residues. V dropped 1 base and J dropped 5; count of bases not matched to a gene: 4. The CDR3 reads CASSLGSRGHQPQHF. CDR3 nucleotides: TGTGCCAGCAGCTTAGGAAGCAGGGGGCATCAGCCCCAGCATTTT.

The chain couples TRBV6-5 to TRBJ2-3; D gene uncertain. Germline CDR1 and CDR2: MNHEY and SVGAGI. The CDR3 is 12 residues long. V was shortened by 10 bases and J by 4 bases, with 12 bases between the two germline ends. CDR3 sequence: CATAQIPDTQYF. DNA of the CDR3: TGTGCCACCGCTCAAATCCCAGATACGCAGTATTTT.

The V gene is TRBV10-3, the J gene TRBJ2-1; TRBD2 agrees at 14 bases. The ends lost 5 bases at V and 6 bases at J; junction bases unmatched: 3. The CDR3 spans 15 residues. Germline CDR1 is ENHRY and CDR2 is SYGVKD. The CDR3 sequence: CAISSGTSGSNEQFF. The CDR3 DNA sequence: TGTGCCATCAGTAGTGGGACTAGCGGGAGCAATGAGCAGTTCTTC.

The gene calls are TRBV30 and TRBJ1-2, with 7 bases that match TRBD1. CDR1 and CDR2 (germline): GTSNPN, SVGIG (reference sequence). The length of the CDR3 is 13 residues. After removal of 0 bases from V and 5 bases from J, the junction contained 3 bases not matched to a gene. The CDR3 sequence: CAWSVQQGYGYTF. In nucleotides, the CDR3 is TGTGCCTGGAGTGTACAACAGGGGTATGGCTACACCTTC.

V gene TRBV6-5 combines with J gene TRBJ2-7; D perhaps matches TRBD2 (5 bases). CDR1 and CDR2 from the germline V gene are MNHEY and SVGAGI. The CDR3 loop spans 15 amino acids. The V end was cut by 4 bases, the J end by 6 bases, with 19 bases between. In DNA, the CDR3 is TGTGCCAGCAGTTTCGGGTCCCGGGGTCGATTCGAGCAGTACTTC. Translation gives CASSFGSRGRFEQYF.

The V call is TRBV6-5, the J call TRBJ2-5; no reliable D call. The length of the CDR3 is 15 residues. Germline CDR1 is MNHEY and CDR2 is SVGAGI. V was trimmed by 2 bases and J by 1 base, leaving 11 bases between them. CDR3 in DNA: TGTGCCAGCAGTTACGCATGGAACGGCCAAGAGACCCAGTACTTC. It yields the protein CASSYAWNGQETQYF.

This clone has just a few counts. The rearrangement links TRBV28 to TRBJ1-4, with TRBD1 as a possible D gene (5 bases). The CDR3 contains 13 residues. The germline V gene encodes CDR1 MDHEN and CDR2 SYDVKM. The V gene lost 8 bases and the J gene lost 11 bases, with 18 bases spanning the gap. CDR3 protein: CASAGNAGLKLFF. CDR3 nucleotide sequence: TGTGCCAGCGCAGGAAACGCGGGGCTCAAACTGTTTTTT. Full variable domain (outside the CDR3, taken from reference TRBV28 and TRBJ1-4): DVKVTQSSRYLVKRTGEKVFLECVQDMDHENMFWYRQDPGLGLRLIYFSYDVKMKEKGDIPEGYSVSREKKERFSLILESASTNQTSMYLCASAGNAGLKLFFGSGTQLSVL.

The table lists this clone with a few counts. The chain combines TRBV19 with TRBJ2-3, with TRBD2 matching over 10 bases. CDR3 length: 16 residues. The junction had 8 bases not matched to a gene; V was cut back by 4 bases and J by 4 bases. The germline V gene encodes CDR1 LNHDA and CDR2 SQIVND (reference sequence). Here the CDR3 reads CASSTSGTSESDTQYF. The CDR3 DNA reads as TGTGCCAGTAGTACCTCCGGGACTAGCGAATCAGATACGCAGTATTTT.

This clone was detected only a few times. The rearrangement joins TRBV11-3 to TRBJ2-3; 7 bases agree with TRBD2. The CDR3 has 15 amino acids. After removal of 1 base from V and 1 base from J, the junction contained 2 bases not matched to a gene. Per the germline V gene, CDR1 is SGHNT and CDR2 is YENEEA. The CDR3 nucleotides read TGTGCCAGCAGCTTAGGTACTAGCGGCACAGATACGCAGTATTTT. Residues: CASSLGTSGTDTQYF.

This sequence joins TRBV29-1 and TRBJ2-1; D call uncertain. The CDR3 consists of 13 residues. CDR1 and CDR2 from the germline V gene are SQVTM and ANQGSEA. The V gene lost 7 bases and the J gene lost 1 base, with 11 bases spanning the gap. The CDR3 loop is CSARPPSYNEQFF. The CDR3 region has the DNA TGCAGCGCTAGACCCCCATCCTACAATGAGCAGTTCTTC.

This chain links TRBV9 with TRBJ2-7, with D unclear. The CDR3 runs to 14 residues. Trimming removed 7 bases from V and 2 bases from J, with 16 bases in between. CDR1 SGDLS and CDR2 YYNGEE come from the germline V gene. The CDR3: CASEPGGNPYEQYV. In DNA form, the CDR3 reads TGTGCCAGCGAGCCCGGCGGAAACCCCTACGAGCAGTACGTC.

The table lists this clone with a few counts. The chain joins TRBV19 to TRBJ2-4; the D gene is possibly TRBD2 (5 bases). The CDR3 totals 15 residues. Germline lookup yields CDR1 LNHDA and CDR2 SQIVND (reference sequence). V was clipped by 7 bases and J by 0 bases, with 13 bases between them. CDR3 sequence (DNA): TGTGCCAGTACTTCAGCCGGGATAGCCAAAAACATTCAGTACTTC. It encodes CASTSAGIAKNIQYF.

The CDR3 sequence: CASSFGGFTDTQYF. In DNA form, the CDR3 reads TGCGCCAGCAGCTTTGGCGGGTTCACAGATACGCAGTATTTT. This rearrangement joins TRBV5-1 to TRBJ2-3; maybe TRBD2 (5 bases). There are 14 residues in the CDR3. V was trimmed by 2 bases and J by 2 bases, leaving 9 bases between them. Looked up from germline, CDR1 is SGHRS and CDR2 is YFSETQ.

The chain combines TRBV7-9 with TRBJ2-7; 9 nucleotides agree with TRBD1. The J segment lost 4 bases and the V segment lost 5 bases, leaving 12 bases of the junction unmatched. CDR3 length: 16 residues. CDR1 SEHNR and CDR2 FQNEAQ come from the germline V gene (reference sequence). The CDR3 sequence: CASSPGTGRIGYEQYF. For the CDR3, the DNA is TGTGCCAGCAGCCCCGGGACAGGGAGGATCGGGTACGAGCAGTACTTC.